What follows are 20 T cell receptor beta chains derived from one specimen sequenced in a study of Ad26.COV2.S vaccination and SARS-CoV-2 variants. The data were produced by immunoSEQ multiplex PCR, yet TCRdb's version contains in-frame clones alone and is incomplete. The sample lists about 410,000 clones, roughly nine tenths occurring once. Treatment specified: some 20 received Ad26.COV2.S at low or high dose, single or two shots; roughly five received placebo; per-sample allocation not given. Day 63 after the first injection of vaccine or placebo was the sampling time. Sequences were derived from peripheral blood, sampled in a trial of Ad26.COV2.S vaccine versus placebo. The source of these receptors is a person aged 18 to 65 who received the Ad26.COV2.S COVID-19 vaccine or a placebo.

The chain carries TRBV28 and TRBJ1-1; TRBD1 is a possible D gene (6 bases). The CDR3 totals 14 residues. Trimming removed 5 bases at V and 0 bases at J, with 10 bases between. In germline, CDR1 is MDHEN, CDR2 SYDVKM. The CDR3 here is CASSQQGVNTEAFF. The CDR3 coding sequence is TGTGCCAGCAGTCAACAGGGAGTGAACACTGAAGCTTTCTTT.

The rearrangement uses TRBV4-3 and TRBJ2-2, with D hard to call. The germline CDR1 and CDR2 sequences are LGHNA and YSLEER. Trimming removed 1 base from V and 5 bases from J, with 14 bases in between. The CDR3 sequence is 16 residues long. The CDR3 loop is CASSQVPRVGTGELFF. In nucleotides, the CDR3 is TGCGCCAGCAGCCAAGTTCCCCGGGTGGGGACCGGGGAGCTGTTTTTT.

The rearrangement joins TRBV24-1 to TRBJ1-5; no definite D call. Germline V gene sequence: CDR1 KGHDR, CDR2 SFDVKD. V was trimmed by 3 bases and J by 1 base, leaving 6 bases between them. The length of the CDR3 is 14 residues. The CDR3 coding sequence is TGTGCCACCAGTGATCCTGCAAGCAATCAGCCCCAGCATTTT. It specifies CATSDPASNQPQHF.

V usage is TRBV3-1 (or the pseudogene TRBV3-2) and J usage is TRBJ2-7, with 9 bases identical to TRBD2. From germline, CDR1 is LGHDT and CDR2 YNNKEL (reference sequence). This CDR3 contains 14 residues. V was pared by 2 bases and J by 3 bases, with 2 bases of the junction left unmatched. CDR3 DNA: TGTGCCAGCAGCCAATCTAGCGGGGTCTACGAGCAGTACTTC. Encoded protein: CASSQSSGVYEQYF.

The chain joins TRBV27 to TRBJ2-7, with D perhaps matching TRBD1 (5 bases). The CDR3 sequence is 14 residues long. In germline, CDR1 is MNHEY, CDR2 SMNVEV (reference sequence). Trimming removed 7 bases at V and 5 bases at J, with 18 bases between. CDR3 region: CASTRTGGFDEQYF. CDR3 nucleotide sequence: TGTGCCAGCACCCGTACAGGCGGTTTTGACGAGCAGTACTTC.

This clone was seen once. The V gene is TRBV14, the J gene TRBJ1-3; D remains unclear. CDR1 SGHDN and CDR2 FVKESK come from the germline V gene. CDR3 length: 15 amino acids. Between the trimmed V and J ends, which lost 1 base and 3 bases, there was a span of 10 bases. The CDR3 DNA is TGTGCCAGCAGCCAAGGGAGGTCCGTTGGAAACACCATATATTTT. Its translation is CASSQGRSVGNTIYF. Complete variable domain (other parts from reference TRBV14 and TRBJ1-3): EAGVTQFPSHSVIEKGQTVTLRCDPISGHDNLYWYRRVMGKEIKFLLHFVKESKQDESGMPNNRFLAERTGGTYSTLKVQPAELEDSGVYFCASSQGRSVGNTIYFGEGSWLTVV.

The chain is built from TRBV4-1 and TRBJ2-2; the D call may be TRBD1 or TRBD2 (5 bases each). This CDR3 contains 16 residues. The germline V gene encodes CDR1 MGHRA and CDR2 YSYEKL. The germline V and J ends were trimmed by 4 bases and 1 base, with 13 bases remaining between them. Here the CDR3 reads CASSPYRDLNTGELFF. The CDR3 DNA is TGCGCCAGCAGCCCTTATAGGGACCTGAACACCGGGGAGCTGTTTTTT.

A remark on this clone: Other DNA sequences within the sample encode an identical CDR3. The chain recombines TRBV20-1 with TRBJ2-3; D is unclear. The V and J ends lost 5 bases and 2 bases respectively, with 5 bases between them. The CDR3 has 11 amino acids. Germline CDR1 is DFQATT and CDR2 is SNEGSKA (reference sequence). The CDR3: CSASLTDTQYF. The CDR3 DNA follows: TGCAGTGCTTCGCTCACAGATACGCAGTATTTT.

This chain joins TRBV6-1 and TRBJ1-1, with D unclear. Germline assignment: CDR1 MNHNS and CDR2 SASEGT. CDR3 length: 14 amino acids. V dropped 6 bases and J dropped 7 bases, with 18 bases sitting between them. The CDR3 DNA reads TGTGCCAGCAGACCCGCTGGGCTTCTGAATGAAGCTTTCTTT. Its translation: CASRPAGLLNEAFF.

V gene TRBV7-9 combines with J gene TRBJ1-1; D is uncertain. V shed 2 bases and J shed 0 bases, with 4 bases lying between them. This CDR3 comprises 13 residues. CDR1 and CDR2 (germline): SEHNR, FQNEAQ (reference sequence). The CDR3 reads CASSLYLNTEAFF. The DNA for the CDR3 is TGTGCCAGCAGCTTATACCTGAACACTGAAGCTTTCTTT. The full variable domain, its missing parts supplied by reference TRBV7-9 and TRBJ1-1, is DTGVSQNPRHKITKRGQNVTFRCDPISEHNRLYWYRQTLGQGPEFLTYFQNEAQLEKSRLLSDRFSAERPKGSFSTLEIQRTEQGDSAMYLCASSLYLNTEAFFGQGTRLTVV.

The V gene is TRBV7-8, the J gene TRBJ2-5; D is possibly TRBD1 or TRBD2 (5 bases each). V was clipped by 0 bases and J by 9 bases, with 14 bases between them. The CDR3 totals 14 residues. Germline CDR1 is SGHVS and CDR2 is FQNEAQ. CDR3 amino acids: CASSLASGAGAQYF. The CDR3 DNA reads TGTGCCAGCAGCTTAGCGTCCGGGGCCGGGGCCCAGTACTTC.

The chain couples TRBV27 to TRBJ2-7, with D possibly being TRBD1 (6 bases). V gave up 6 bases and J gave up 3 bases, with 18 bases separating them. CDR3 size: 15 residues. Germline V gene sequence: CDR1 MNHEY, CDR2 SMNVEV (reference sequence). The CDR3 DNA sequence: TGTGCCAGCAGCCTCGCTGGTGGCAGGGGCTACGAGCAGTACTTC. As protein: CASSLAGGRGYEQYF.

This clone was seen a single time. This chain uses TRBV10-2 with TRBJ2-7; D possibly corresponds to TRBD1 (5 bases). Germline V CDR1 and CDR2: WSHSY, SAAADI. V dropped 0 bases and J dropped 5 bases, with 14 bases sitting between them. The CDR3 length is 15 residues. The CDR3 region is CASSESAYAGNEQYF. The CDR3 DNA reads as TGCGCCAGCAGTGAGTCCGCCTATGCAGGGAACGAGCAGTACTTC.

The rearrangement joins TRBV5-1 to TRBJ2-5; D is tentatively TRBD1 or TRBD2 (5 bases each). There are 13 residues in the CDR3. Trimming left V 4 bases short and J 5 bases short, with 12 bases between. Germline assignment: CDR1 SGHRS and CDR2 YFSETQ. The chain's CDR3 is CASSGGVVETQYF. The CDR3 DNA follows: TGCGCCAGCAGCGGGGGTGTAGTGGAGACCCAGTACTTC.

The V call is TRBV4-3, the J call TRBJ1-1; no definite D call. The CDR3 covers 14 residues. Germline loops: CDR1 LGHNA, CDR2 YSLEER. V was clipped by 2 bases and J by 6 bases, with 13 bases between them. Here the CDR3 DNA reads TGCGCCAGCAGCCAAACCACGGCCGGGGCTGAAGCTTTCTTT. Protein sequence: CASSQTTAGAEAFF.

The rearrangement joins TRBV6-1 to TRBJ1-3; weak D call: TRBD1 (5 bases). There are 16 residues in the CDR3. Trimming removed 3 bases from V and 4 bases from J, with 16 bases in between. Germline V CDR1 and CDR2: MNHNS, SASEGT. CDR3 amino acids: CASSDLAGLTGNTIYF. CDR3 sequence (DNA): TGTGCCAGCAGTGATTTGGCAGGGCTGACCGGAAACACCATATATTTT.

The rearrangement joins TRBV6-5 to TRBJ1-5; no clear D gene. CDR1 MNHEY and CDR2 SVGAGI come from the germline V gene. V dropped 9 bases and J dropped 1 base, with 13 bases sitting between them. This CDR3 is 14 amino acids long. The CDR3 coding sequence is TGTGCCAGTCTGAGGGAAGGAAGCAATCAGCCCCAGCATTTT. It specifies CASLREGSNQPQHF.

CDR3: CASSPGQNEKLFF. In nucleotides, the CDR3 is TGTGCCAGCTCACCCGGACAGAATGAAAAACTGTTTTTT. The chain uses TRBV18 and TRBJ1-4, with D possibly matching TRBD1 (6 bases). The V and J ends lost 3 bases and 5 bases respectively, with 7 bases between them. The germline V gene encodes CDR1 KGHSH and CDR2 LQKENI. CDR3 length equals 13 residues.

J is TRBJ1-6 and V is TRBV19; possibly TRBD1 for D (6 bases). Germline loops: CDR1 LNHDA, CDR2 SQIVND (reference sequence). Trimming pared 7 bases from V and 6 bases from J, leaving 13 bases between. The CDR3 totals 14 residues. CDR3 sequence: CASNLLGGNSPLHF. CDR3 DNA sequence: TGTGCCAGTAACCTCCTAGGGGGTAATTCACCCCTCCACTTT.

This chain connects TRBV6-1 to TRBJ2-3; D may be TRBD2 (6 bases). The V end was cut by 2 bases, the J end by 8 bases, with 11 bases between. The CDR3 is 13 residues long. Germline loops: CDR1 MNHNS, CDR2 SASEGT. The DNA for the CDR3 is TGTGCCAGCAGTGAATTAATGGGGGGTACGCAGTATTTT. Amino acids: CASSELMGGTQYF.